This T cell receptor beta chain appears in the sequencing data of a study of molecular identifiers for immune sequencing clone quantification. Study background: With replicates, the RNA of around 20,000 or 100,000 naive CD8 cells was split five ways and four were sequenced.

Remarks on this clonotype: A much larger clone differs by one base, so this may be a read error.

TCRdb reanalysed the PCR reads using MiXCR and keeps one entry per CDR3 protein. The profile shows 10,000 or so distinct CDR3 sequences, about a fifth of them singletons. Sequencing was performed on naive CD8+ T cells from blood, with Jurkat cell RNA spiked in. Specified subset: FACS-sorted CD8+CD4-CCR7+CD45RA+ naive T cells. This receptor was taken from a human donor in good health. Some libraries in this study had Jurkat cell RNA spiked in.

The CDR3 nucleotides read TGTGCCAGCAGCTCCTTAGAGGCCTCCTTCGAGCAGTACTTC. It encodes CASSSLEASFEQYF. The gene calls are TRBV7-9 and TRBJ2-7; D gene unclear. Germline-derived CDR1 and CDR2 are SEHNR and FQNEAQ (reference sequence). This CDR3 is 14 amino acids long.